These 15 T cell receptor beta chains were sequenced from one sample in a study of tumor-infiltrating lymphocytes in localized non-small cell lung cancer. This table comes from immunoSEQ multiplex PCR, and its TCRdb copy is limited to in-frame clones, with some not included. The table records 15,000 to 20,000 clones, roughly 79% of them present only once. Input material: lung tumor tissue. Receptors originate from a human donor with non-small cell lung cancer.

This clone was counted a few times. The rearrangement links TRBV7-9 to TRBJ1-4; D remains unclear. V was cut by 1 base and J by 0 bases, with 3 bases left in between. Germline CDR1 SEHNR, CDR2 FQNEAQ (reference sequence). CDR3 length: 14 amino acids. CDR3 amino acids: CASSLEATNEKLFF. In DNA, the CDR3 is TGTGCCAGCAGCTTAGAAGCAACTAATGAAAAACTGTTTTTT.

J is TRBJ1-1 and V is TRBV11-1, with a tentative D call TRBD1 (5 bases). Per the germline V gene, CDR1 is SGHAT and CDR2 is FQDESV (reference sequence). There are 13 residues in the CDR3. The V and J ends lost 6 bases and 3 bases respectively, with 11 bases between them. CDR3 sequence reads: CASSFDRYTEAFF. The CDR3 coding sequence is TGTGCCAGCAGTTTTGACAGATACACTGAAGCTTTCTTT.

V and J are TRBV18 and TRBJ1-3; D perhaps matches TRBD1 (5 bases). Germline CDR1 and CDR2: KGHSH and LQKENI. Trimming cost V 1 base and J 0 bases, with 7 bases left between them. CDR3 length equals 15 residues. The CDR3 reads CASSPQGISGNTIYF. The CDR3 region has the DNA TGTGCCAGCTCACCACAGGGGATCTCTGGAAACACCATATATTTT.

In DNA form, the CDR3 reads TGTGCCAGCAGTGAGGGGGCTAACTATGGCTACACCTTC. Protein: CASSEGANYGYTF. The V gene is TRBV6-4, the J gene TRBJ1-2; possibly TRBD1 for D (5 bases). Trimming stripped 3 bases from V and 0 bases from J, with 5 bases between. CDR1 MRHNA and CDR2 SNTAGT come from the germline V gene. This CDR3 spans 13 amino acids.

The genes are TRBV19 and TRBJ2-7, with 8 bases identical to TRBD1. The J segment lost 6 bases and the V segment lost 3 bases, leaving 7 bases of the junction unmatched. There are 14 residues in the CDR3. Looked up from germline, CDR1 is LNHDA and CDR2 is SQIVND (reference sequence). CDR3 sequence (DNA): TGTGCCAGTAGTATCTGGGCAGGGGGCCTCGAGCAGTACTTC. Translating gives CASSIWAGGLEQYF. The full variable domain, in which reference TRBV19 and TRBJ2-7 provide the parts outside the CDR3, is DGGITQSPKYLFRKEGQNVTLSCEQNLNHDAMYWYRQDPGQGLRLIYYSQIVNDFQKGDIAEGYSVSREKKESFPLTVTSAQKNPTAFYLCASSIWAGGLEQYFGPGTRLTVT.

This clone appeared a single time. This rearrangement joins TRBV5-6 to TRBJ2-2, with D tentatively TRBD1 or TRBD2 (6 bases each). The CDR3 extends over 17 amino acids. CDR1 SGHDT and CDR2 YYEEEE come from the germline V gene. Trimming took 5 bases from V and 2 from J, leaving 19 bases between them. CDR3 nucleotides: TGTGCCAGCAGACTAACCGGGGGCCCGCTTAACACCGGGGAGCTGTTTTTT. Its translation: CASRLTGGPLNTGELFF.

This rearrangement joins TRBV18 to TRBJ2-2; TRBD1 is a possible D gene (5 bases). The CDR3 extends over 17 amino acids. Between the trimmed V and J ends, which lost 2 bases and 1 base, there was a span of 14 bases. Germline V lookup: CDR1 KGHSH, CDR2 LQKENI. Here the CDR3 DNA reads TGTGCCAGCTCACCAATCCTGTTTCAGGGGAACACCGGGGAGCTGTTTTTT. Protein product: CASSPILFQGNTGELFF.

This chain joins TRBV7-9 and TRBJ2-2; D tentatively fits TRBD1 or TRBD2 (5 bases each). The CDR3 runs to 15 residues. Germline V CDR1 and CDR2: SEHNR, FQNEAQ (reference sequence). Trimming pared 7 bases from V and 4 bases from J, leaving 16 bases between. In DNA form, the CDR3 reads TGTGCCAGCACCGGTCTAGGGGACCTCACCGGGGAGCTGTTTTTT. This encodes CASTGLGDLTGELFF.

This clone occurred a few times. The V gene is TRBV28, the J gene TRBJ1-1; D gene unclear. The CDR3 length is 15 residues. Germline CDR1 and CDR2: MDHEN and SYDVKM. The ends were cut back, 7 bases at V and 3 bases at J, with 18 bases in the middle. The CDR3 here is CASTTFWRSDTEAFF. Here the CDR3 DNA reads TGTGCCAGCACCACCTTCTGGAGGTCGGACACTGAAGCTTTCTTT.

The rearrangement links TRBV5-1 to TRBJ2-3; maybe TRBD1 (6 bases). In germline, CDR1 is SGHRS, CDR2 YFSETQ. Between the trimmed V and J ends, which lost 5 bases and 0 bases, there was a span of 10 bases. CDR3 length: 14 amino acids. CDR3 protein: CASRRGSSTDTQYF. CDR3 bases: TGCGCCAGCAGAAGGGGGTCGAGCACAGATACGCAGTATTTT.

The CDR3 spells CASLPIKGNYGYTF. The DNA for the CDR3 is TGTGCCAGCCTCCCGATCAAGGGTAACTATGGCTACACCTTC. The J gene is TRBJ1-2, the V gene TRBV18; D remains ambiguous. CDR3 size: 14 residues. Per germline, CDR1 KGHSH and CDR2 LQKENI. The V end lost 8 bases, the J end lost 1 base, and 14 bases lay between the germline ends.

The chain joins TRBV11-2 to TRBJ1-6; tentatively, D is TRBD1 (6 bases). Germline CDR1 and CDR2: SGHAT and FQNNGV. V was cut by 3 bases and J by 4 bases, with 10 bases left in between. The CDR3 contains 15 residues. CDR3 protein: CASSFGGQYNSPLHF. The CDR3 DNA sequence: TGTGCCAGCAGCTTCGGGGGGCAGTATAATTCACCCCTCCACTTT.

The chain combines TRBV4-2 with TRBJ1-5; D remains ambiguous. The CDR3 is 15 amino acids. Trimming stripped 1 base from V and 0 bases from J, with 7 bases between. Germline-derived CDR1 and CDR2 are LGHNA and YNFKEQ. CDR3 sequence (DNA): TGTGCCAGCAGCCAAGGCGACATTAGCAATCAGCCCCAGCATTTT. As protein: CASSQGDISNQPQHF.

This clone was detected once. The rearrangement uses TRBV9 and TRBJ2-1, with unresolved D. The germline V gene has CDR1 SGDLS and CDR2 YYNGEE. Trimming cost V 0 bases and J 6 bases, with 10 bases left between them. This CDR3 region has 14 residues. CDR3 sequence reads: CASSVAASANEQFF. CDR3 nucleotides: TGTGCCAGCAGCGTAGCGGCGTCGGCCAATGAGCAGTTCTTC.

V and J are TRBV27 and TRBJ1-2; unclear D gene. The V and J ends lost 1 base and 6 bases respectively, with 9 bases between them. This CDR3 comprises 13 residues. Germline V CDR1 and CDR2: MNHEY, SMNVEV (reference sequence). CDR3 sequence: CASSLLGTDGYTF. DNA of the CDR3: TGTGCCAGCAGTTTATTAGGTACTGATGGCTACACCTTC.